This T cell receptor (beta chain) was recovered during a study of regulatory T cells in long-lasting Graves disease. Background on the study: Those Graves' patients who were newly diagnosed had been on antithyroid drugs under 3 months. Study findings and constraints: Because few samples were included, accuracy may have been lower.

Sample time point: newly diagnosed GD, antithyroid drugs for less than 3 months. PBMCs provided the RNA from which the TCR library was made. Peripheral blood, at roughly 8.4 milliliters, went into EDTA tubes. The CDR3 has 11 residues. Trimming shortened V by 1 base and J by 11 bases, and 9 bases separated the two germline ends. Germline loops: CDR1 SGHDT, CDR2 YYEEEE. Arm-PCR of CDR3 regions with iRepertoire HTBI primers generated TCR beta libraries. TCRdb redid the calling of the multiplex PCR reads with MiXCR, one entry per CDR3 protein. The table records about 540,000 distinct CDR3 sequences, approximately 13% of them present only once. In regard to this clonotype: Antigen: not known.

These sequences were also reported in another study, on T cells in Graves' hyperthyroidism and ophthalmopathy. This second study says: Patients showing uncontrolled infection, other autoimmune disease, pregnancy or lactation were ineligible.

This sample comprised peripheral blood mononuclear cells (PBMCs), obtained at new diagnosis, from a patient treated with antithyroid drugs. J is TRBJ1-2 and V is TRBV5-6; D is unresolved. This TCR came from a man under 40 with Graves disease. CDR3 loop: CASSLSMVYTF. The CDR3 DNA is TGTGCCAGCAGCTTGTCGATGGTGTACACCTTC.